A single sample is the source of the 6 T cell receptor beta chains below, sequenced in a study of CD39 and CD103 CD8 tumor-infiltrating T cells. TCRdb's copy holds only in-frame clones and misses some; the assay was immunoSEQ multiplex PCR. The data contain 300 to 400 clones, roughly half of them singletons. The sample taken for sequencing was CD39+ CD103+ CD8+ T cells sorted from the tumor. Subset given: CD103+CD39+ double-positive CD45RA- CD8 T cells. The receptors come from a human donor with head and neck squamous cell carcinoma.

This clone was recorded a few times. This chain uses TRBV7-8 with TRBJ2-3; the D gene is possibly TRBD2 (5 bases). CDR3 length: 13 residues. Trimming removed 3 bases at V and 6 bases at J, with 10 bases between. In germline, CDR1 is SGHVS, CDR2 FQNEAQ. CDR3 nucleotides: TGTGCCAGCAGCTTTATTGTAGCGGATACGCAGTATTTT. Translating gives CASSFIVADTQYF.

In its sample, this clone was seen once. The J gene is TRBJ2-5, the V gene TRBV9, with TRBD1 as a possible D gene (6 bases). Trimming pared 0 bases from V and 5 bases from J, leaving 14 bases between. Germline loops: CDR1 SGDLS, CDR2 YYNGEE. The length of the CDR3 is 15 residues. The DNA for the CDR3 is TGTGCCAGCAGCGTAGGGACAGCCTGGGGGGAGACCCAGTACTTC. Translated: CASSVGTAWGETQYF.

V usage is TRBV6-1 and J usage is TRBJ1-5, with D perhaps matching TRBD1 (5 bases). Germline lookup yields CDR1 MNHNS and CDR2 SASEGT. CDR3 size: 14 residues. V lost 2 bases and J lost 9, with 14 bases in between. As DNA, the CDR3 is TGTGCCAGCAGTGAAATAGGGGCCGGCGCGCCCCAGCATTTT. This codes for CASSEIGAGAPQHF.

The chain carries TRBV29-1 and TRBJ1-2; TRBD1 is a possible D gene (6 bases). The CDR3 contains 13 residues. CDR1 and CDR2 from the germline V gene are SQVTM and ANQGSEA. V shed 6 bases and J shed 4 bases, with 15 bases lying between them. CDR3 in amino acids: CSVDRGGRYGYTF. CDR3 nucleotides: TGCAGCGTCGACCGGGGGGGGCGCTATGGCTACACCTTC. Full variable domain (outside the CDR3, taken from reference TRBV29-1 and TRBJ1-2): SAVISQKPSRDICQRGTSLTIQCQVDSQVTMMFWYRQQPGQSLTLIATANQGSEATYESGFVIDKFPISRPNLTFSTLTVSNMSPEDSSIYLCSVDRGGRYGYTFGSGTRLTVV.

This clone is judged hyperexpanded. V gene TRBV30 combines with J gene TRBJ1-6, with unresolved D. From germline, CDR1 is GTSNPN and CDR2 SVGIG (reference sequence). The CDR3 spans 13 residues. V was pared by 2 bases and J by 8 bases, with 10 bases between. CDR3 in DNA: TGTGCCTGGAGTCACGAAGGGCATTCACCCCTCCACTTT. Translating gives CAWSHEGHSPLHF.

The chain uses TRBV4-1 and TRBJ1-1; D is unclear. Germline CDR1 reads MGHRA; CDR2 reads YSYEKL. V was shortened by 2 bases and J by 4 bases, with 11 bases between the two germline ends. The CDR3 runs to 14 residues. In DNA, the CDR3 is TGCGCCAGCAGCCAAAACCATCGTGGCACTGAAGCTTTCTTT. As protein: CASSQNHRGTEAFF.